The sequence of this T cell receptor (beta chain) was determined in a study of cytomegalovirus exposure and HLA in healthy donors. Primers for the PCR totalled 60 Vbeta and 13 Jbeta. Original data processing: A later analysis tallied approximately 80 million unique TCR beta chains, around 11 million of them shared. Assay used: immunoSEQ multiplex PCR; TCRdb lists only in-frame clones, some missing. V, J and clone size were drawn from that table, and D and trimming were deduced from the DNA. The table includes about 160,000 clones, 80% to 90% detected once. General study points: Previous analysis showed most TCR beta V segments were productive about 87% or about 30% of the time. Some segments of the V type, notably TRBV6-2 and TRBV6-3, were excluded as indistinguishable. Later on, analysis showed that most CMV-associated TCR beta chains appeared to be HLA-restricted.

This clone has only one observation. Its antigen is not known. Germline lookup yields CDR1 LGHNA and CDR2 YSLEER. V shed 5 bases and J shed 0 bases, with 11 bases lying between them. The CDR3 spans 15 residues. The receptor's source is a man aged 50 to 59 in good health and CMV-seropositive. This sequence joins TRBV4-3 and TRBJ2-1; D is unclear. Sequences were obtained from PBMCs. The CDR3 region is CASSDNPSSYNEQFF. For the CDR3, the DNA is TGCGCCAGCAGCGACAACCCGAGCTCCTACAATGAGCAGTTCTTC.